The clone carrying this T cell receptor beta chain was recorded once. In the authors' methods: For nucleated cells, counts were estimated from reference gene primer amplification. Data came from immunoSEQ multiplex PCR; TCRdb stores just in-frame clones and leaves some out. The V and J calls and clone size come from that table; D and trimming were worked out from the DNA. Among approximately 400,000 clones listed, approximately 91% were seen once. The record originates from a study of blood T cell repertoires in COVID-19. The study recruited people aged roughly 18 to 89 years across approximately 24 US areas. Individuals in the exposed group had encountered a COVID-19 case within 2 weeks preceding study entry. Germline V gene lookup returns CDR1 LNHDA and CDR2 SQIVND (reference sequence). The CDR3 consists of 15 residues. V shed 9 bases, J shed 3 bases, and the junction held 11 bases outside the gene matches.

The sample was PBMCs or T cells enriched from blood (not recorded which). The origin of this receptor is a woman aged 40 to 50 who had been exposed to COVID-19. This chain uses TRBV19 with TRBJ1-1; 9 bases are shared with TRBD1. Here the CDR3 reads CASSDRGVGYTEAFF. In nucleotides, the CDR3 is TGTGCCAGCTCGGACAGGGGAGTAGGGTACACTGAAGCTTTCTTT. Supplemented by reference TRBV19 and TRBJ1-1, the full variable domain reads DGGITQSPKYLFRKEGQNVTLSCEQNLNHDAMYWYRQDPGQGLRLIYYSQIVNDFQKGDIAEGYSVSREKKESFPLTVTSAQKNPTAFYLCASSDRGVGYTEAFFGQGTRLTVV.